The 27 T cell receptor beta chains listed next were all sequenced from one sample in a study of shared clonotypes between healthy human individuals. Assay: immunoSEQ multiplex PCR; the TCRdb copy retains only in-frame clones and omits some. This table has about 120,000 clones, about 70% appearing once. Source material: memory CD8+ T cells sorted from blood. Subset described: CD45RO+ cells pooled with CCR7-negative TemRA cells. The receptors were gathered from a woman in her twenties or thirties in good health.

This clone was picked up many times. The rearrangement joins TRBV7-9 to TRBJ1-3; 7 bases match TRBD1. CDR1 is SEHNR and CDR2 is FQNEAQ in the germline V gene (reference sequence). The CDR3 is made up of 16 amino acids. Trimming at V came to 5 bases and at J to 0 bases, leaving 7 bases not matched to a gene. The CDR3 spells CASSASWTGSGNTIYF. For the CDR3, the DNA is TGTGCCAGCAGCGCTAGCTGGACAGGCTCTGGAAACACCATATATTTT.

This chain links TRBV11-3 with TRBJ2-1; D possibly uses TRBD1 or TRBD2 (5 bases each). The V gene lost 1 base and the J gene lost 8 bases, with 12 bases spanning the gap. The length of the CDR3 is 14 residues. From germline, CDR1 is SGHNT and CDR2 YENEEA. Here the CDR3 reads CASSLVGDFDEQFF. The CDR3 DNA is TGTGCCAGCAGCTTAGTGGGGGATTTCGATGAGCAGTTCTTC.

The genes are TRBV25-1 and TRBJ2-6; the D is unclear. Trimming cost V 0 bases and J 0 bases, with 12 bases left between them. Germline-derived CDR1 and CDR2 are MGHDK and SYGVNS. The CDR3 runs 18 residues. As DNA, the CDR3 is TGTGCCAGCAGTGAATATAACGGCCCGCACTCTGGGGCCAACGTCCTGACTTTC. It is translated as CASSEYNGPHSGANVLTF.

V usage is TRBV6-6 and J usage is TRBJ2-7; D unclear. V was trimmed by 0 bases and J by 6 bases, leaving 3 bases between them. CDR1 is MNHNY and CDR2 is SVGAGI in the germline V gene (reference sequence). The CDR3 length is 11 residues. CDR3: CASSYSGEQYF. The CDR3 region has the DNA TGTGCCAGCAGTTACTCCGGCGAGCAGTACTTC.

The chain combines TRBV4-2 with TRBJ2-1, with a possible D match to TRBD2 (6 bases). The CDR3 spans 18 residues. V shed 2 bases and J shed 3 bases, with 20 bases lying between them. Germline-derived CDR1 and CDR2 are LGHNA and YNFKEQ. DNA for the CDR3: TGTGCCAGCAGCCAACCGCTCGGAGGGCCGGATAGCTACAATGAGCAGTTCTTC. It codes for CASSQPLGGPDSYNEQFF.

The DNA for the CDR3 is TGTGCCAGCAGCGACCGACAGGAGAAGAGGGCCCAGTACTTC. Translating it yields CASSDRQEKRAQYF. The chain recombines TRBV7-9 with TRBJ2-5; the D gene is possibly TRBD1 (6 bases). The CDR3 is made up of 14 amino acids. The germline gives CDR1 SEHNR, CDR2 FQNEAQ (reference sequence). Trimming cost V 5 bases and J 9 bases, with 19 bases left between them.

The CDR3 loop reads CASSQNPGQGYDEQFF. Written as DNA, the CDR3 is TGTGCCAGCAGCCAGAATCCGGGACAGGGGTACGATGAGCAGTTCTTC. The chain links TRBV4-2 to TRBJ2-1; 10 bases agree with TRBD1. Germline V gives CDR1 LGHNA, CDR2 YNFKEQ. Germline trimming cut 3 bases from V and 8 bases from J; bases unmatched to any gene: 10. This CDR3 has 16 residues.

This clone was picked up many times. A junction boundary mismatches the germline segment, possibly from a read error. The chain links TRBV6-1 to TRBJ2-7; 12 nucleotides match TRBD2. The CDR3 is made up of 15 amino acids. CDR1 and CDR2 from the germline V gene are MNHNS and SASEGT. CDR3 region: CASSATSGSSNEQYF. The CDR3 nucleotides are TGTGCCAGCAGTGCGACTAGCGGGAGCTCCAACGAGCAGTACTTC.

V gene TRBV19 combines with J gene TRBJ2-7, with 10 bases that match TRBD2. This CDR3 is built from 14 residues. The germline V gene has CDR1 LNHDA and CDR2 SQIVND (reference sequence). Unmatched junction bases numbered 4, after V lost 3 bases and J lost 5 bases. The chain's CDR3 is CASSMASGSNEQYF. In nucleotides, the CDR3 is TGTGCCAGTAGTATGGCTAGCGGGAGCAACGAGCAGTACTTC.

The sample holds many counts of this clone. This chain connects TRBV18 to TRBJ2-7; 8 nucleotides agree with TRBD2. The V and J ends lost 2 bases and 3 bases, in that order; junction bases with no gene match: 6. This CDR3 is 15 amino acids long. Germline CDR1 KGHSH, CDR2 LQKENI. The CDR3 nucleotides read TGTGCCAGCTCACCAGGGAGCGGGGGAGGCTACGAGCAGTACTTC. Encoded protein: CASSPGSGGGYEQYF.

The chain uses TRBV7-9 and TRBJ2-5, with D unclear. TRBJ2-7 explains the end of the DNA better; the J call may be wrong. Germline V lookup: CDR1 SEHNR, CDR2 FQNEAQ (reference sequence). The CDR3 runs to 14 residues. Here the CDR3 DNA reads TGTGCCAGCAGCTTATTCGTAAGCTGGGACGAGCAGTACTTC. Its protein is CASSLFVSWDEQYF.

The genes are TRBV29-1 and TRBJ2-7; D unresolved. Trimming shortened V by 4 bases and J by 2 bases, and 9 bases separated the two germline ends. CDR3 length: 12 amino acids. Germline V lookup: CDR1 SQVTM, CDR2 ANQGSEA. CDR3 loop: CSVVQATYEQYF. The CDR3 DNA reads TGCAGCGTTGTGCAGGCCACCTACGAGCAGTACTTC.

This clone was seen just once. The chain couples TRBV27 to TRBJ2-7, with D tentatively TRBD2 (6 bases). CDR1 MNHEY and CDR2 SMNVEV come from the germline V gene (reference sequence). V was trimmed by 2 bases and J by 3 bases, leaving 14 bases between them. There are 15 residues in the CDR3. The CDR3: CASSLAREPNYEQYF. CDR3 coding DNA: TGTGCCAGCAGTTTAGCCCGGGAGCCGAACTACGAGCAGTACTTC.

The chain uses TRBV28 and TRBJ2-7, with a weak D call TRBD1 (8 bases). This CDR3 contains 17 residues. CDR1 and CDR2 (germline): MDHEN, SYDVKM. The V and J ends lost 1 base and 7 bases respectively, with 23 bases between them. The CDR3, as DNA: TGTGCCAGCAGTTTATCTTCGGGGGGACAGGTGCCATGGGAGCAGTACTTC. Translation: CASSLSSGGQVPWEQYF. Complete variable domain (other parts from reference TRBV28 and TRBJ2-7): DVKVTQSSRYLVKRTGEKVFLECVQDMDHENMFWYRQDPGLGLRLIYFSYDVKMKEKGDIPEGYSVSREKKERFSLILESASTNQTSMYLCASSLSSGGQVPWEQYFGPGTRLTVT.

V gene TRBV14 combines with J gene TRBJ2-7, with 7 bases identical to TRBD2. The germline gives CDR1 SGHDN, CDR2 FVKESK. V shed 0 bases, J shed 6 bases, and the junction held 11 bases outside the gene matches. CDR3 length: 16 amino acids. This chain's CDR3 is CASSQEYNGRPPEQYF. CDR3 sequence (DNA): TGTGCCAGCAGCCAAGAATATAACGGGAGGCCACCCGAGCAGTACTTC.

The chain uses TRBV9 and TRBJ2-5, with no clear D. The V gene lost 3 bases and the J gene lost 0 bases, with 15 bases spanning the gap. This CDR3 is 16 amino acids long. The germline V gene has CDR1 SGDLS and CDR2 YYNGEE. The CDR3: CASSEGLSVDQETQYF. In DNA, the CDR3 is TGTGCCAGCAGCGAGGGCCTTTCGGTCGACCAAGAGACCCAGTACTTC.

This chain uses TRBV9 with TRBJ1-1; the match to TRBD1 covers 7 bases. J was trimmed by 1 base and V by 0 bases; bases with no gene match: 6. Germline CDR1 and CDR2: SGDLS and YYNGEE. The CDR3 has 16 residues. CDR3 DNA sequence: TGTGCCAGCAGCGTAGATGCCCAGGGGGGGAACACTGAAGCTTTCTTT. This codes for CASSVDAQGGNTEAFF.

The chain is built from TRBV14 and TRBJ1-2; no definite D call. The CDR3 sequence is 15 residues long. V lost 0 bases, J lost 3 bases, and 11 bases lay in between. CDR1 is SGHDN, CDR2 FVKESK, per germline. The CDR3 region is CASSQDPRIDYGYTF. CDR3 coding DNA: TGTGCCAGCAGCCAAGACCCACGGATAGACTATGGCTACACCTTC.

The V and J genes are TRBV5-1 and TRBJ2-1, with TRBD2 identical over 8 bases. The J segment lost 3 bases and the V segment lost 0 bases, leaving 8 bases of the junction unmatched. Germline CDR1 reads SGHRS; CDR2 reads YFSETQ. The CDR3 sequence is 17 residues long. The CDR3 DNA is TGCGCCAGCAGCTTGGAGTCGGCTAGCGGGTTCTACAATGAGCAGTTCTTC. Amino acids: CASSLESASGFYNEQFF.

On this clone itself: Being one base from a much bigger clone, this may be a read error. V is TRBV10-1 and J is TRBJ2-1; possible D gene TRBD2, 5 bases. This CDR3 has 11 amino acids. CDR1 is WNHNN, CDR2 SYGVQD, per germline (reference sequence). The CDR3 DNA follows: TGCGCCAGCGGTGACTCGGGGGAGCAGTTCTTC. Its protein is CASGDSGEQFF.

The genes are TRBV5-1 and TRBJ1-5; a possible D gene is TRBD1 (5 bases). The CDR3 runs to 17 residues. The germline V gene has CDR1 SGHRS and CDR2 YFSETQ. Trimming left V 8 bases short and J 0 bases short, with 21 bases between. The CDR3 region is CARGNWVGPLSNQPQHF. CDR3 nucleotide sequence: TGCGCCAGGGGAAATTGGGTGGGACCACTTAGCAATCAGCCCCAGCATTTT.

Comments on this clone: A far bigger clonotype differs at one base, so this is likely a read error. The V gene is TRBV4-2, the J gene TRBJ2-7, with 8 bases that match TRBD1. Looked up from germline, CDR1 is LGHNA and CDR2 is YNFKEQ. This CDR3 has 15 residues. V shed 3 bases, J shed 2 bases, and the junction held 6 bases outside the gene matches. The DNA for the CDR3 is TGTGCCAGCAGCCAGGCCGGGACAGGACCCTACGAGCAGTACTTC. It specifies CASSQAGTGPYEQYF.

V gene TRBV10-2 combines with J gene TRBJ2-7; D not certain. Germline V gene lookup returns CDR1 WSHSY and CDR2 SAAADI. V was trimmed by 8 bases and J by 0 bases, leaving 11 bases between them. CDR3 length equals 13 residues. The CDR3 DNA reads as TGCGCCAGCCGGATATTGCCCTCCTACGAGCAGTACTTC. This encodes CASRILPSYEQYF.

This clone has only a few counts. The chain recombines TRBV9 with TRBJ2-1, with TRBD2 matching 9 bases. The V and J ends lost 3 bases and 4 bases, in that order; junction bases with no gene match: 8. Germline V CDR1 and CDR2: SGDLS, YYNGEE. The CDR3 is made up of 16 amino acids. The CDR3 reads CASSEGATSGYNEQFF. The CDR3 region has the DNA TGTGCCAGCAGCGAGGGGGCGACTAGCGGTTACAATGAGCAGTTCTTC.

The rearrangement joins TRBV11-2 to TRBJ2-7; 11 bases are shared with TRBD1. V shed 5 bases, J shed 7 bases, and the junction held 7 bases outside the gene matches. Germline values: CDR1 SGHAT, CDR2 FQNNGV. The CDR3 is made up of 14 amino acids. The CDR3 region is CASSLGTGGGEQYF. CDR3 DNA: TGTGCCAGCAGCCTGGGGACAGGGGGTGGGGAGCAGTACTTC.

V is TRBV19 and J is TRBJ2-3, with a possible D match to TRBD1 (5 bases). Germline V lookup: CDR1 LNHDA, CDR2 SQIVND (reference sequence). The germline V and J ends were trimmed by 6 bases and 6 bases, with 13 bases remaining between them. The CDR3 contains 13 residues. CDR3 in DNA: TGTGCCAGTAGGCCAGGGAATGGGGATACGCAGTATTTT. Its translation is CASRPGNGDTQYF.

The CDR3 loop is CARKRRPEDEKLFF. The CDR3 DNA follows: TGTGCCAGGAAAAGACGGCCAGAGGATGAAAAACTGTTTTTT. The V and J genes are TRBV2 and TRBJ1-4; D gene ambiguous. The V gene's germline CDR1 is SNHLY and CDR2 FYNNEI. This CDR3 is built from 14 residues. V was pared by 9 bases and J by 6 bases, with 17 bases between.